Below are 11 T cell receptor beta chains sequenced from a single sample in a study of shared clonotypes between healthy human individuals. The assay was immunoSEQ multiplex PCR, and TCRdb's table has in-frame clones only and misses some. The profile covers millions of clones, with over 85% appearing a single time and about 1.1% taken by the ten largest. Naive CD8 cells lacked CD45RO and underwent positive selection for CCR7, leaving out terminally differentiated effector memory CD45RA+ cells. Sequencing used naive CD8+ T cells sorted from blood. The receptors shown here come from a man aged 18 to 30 in good health.

V and J are TRBV7-9 and TRBJ1-4; D not resolved. Germline V lookup: CDR1 SEHNR, CDR2 FQNEAQ (reference sequence). The CDR3 contains 15 residues. Trimming removed 3 bases at V and 3 bases at J, with 11 bases between. The CDR3 sequence: CASSLSMGPNEKLFF. For the CDR3, the DNA is TGTGCCAGCAGCTTGTCCATGGGCCCTAATGAAAAACTGTTTTTT.

The chain couples TRBV2 to TRBJ1-1, with D unclear. V was cut by 6 bases and J by 5 bases, with 10 bases left in between. The CDR3 sequence is 12 residues long. CDR1 and CDR2 (germline): SNHLY, FYNNEI. This CDR3 is CASRIGRTEAFF. The CDR3 region has the DNA TGTGCCAGCAGGATAGGGCGAACTGAAGCTTTCTTT. Based on the CDR3 plus reference TRBV2 and TRBJ1-1, the full variable domain is EPEVTQTPSHQVTQMGQEVILRCVPISNHLYFYWYRQILGQKVEFLVSFYNNEISEKSEIFDDQFSVERPDGSNFTLKIRSTKLEDSAMYFCASRIGRTEAFFGQGTRLTVV.

This chain uses TRBV13 with TRBJ1-1, with D hard to call. The germline V gene has CDR1 PRHDT and CDR2 FYEKMQ (reference sequence). The CDR3 has 15 amino acids. Deletions cut 3 bases from V and 5 bases from J, with 16 bases between. The CDR3 bases are TGTGCCAGCAGCTTGGGGTCAGCCCCTTATACTGAAGCTTTCTTT. Protein sequence: CASSLGSAPYTEAFF.

A remark on this clone: Other DNA sequences from this sample encode an identical CDR3 as well. The chain joins TRBV7-9 to TRBJ2-3; D is perhaps TRBD2 (6 bases). Germline V gene sequence: CDR1 SEHNR, CDR2 FQNEAQ (reference sequence). V dropped 4 bases and J dropped 0 bases, with 14 bases sitting between them. The CDR3 runs to 16 residues. The CDR3 reads CASSSGTSGSTDTQYF. The CDR3 coding sequence is TGTGCCAGCAGCTCAGGAACGAGCGGGAGCACAGATACGCAGTATTTT.

The chain employs TRBV10-1 and TRBJ1-1, with D hard to call. The CDR3 length is 13 residues. Germline-derived CDR1 and CDR2 are WNHNN and SYGVQD (reference sequence). Trimming stripped 1 base from V and 11 bases from J, with 14 bases between. The CDR3 DNA sequence: TGCGCCAGCAGTGAGTGGTCCGCCGGTGGGGCTTTCTTT. Its protein product is CASSEWSAGGAFF.

The chain joins TRBV28 to TRBJ2-1; no definite D call. The CDR3 has 12 residues. The V end was cut by 4 bases, the J end by 5 bases, with 6 bases between. Germline CDR1 reads MDHEN; CDR2 reads SYDVKM. CDR3 protein: CASSYLDNEQFF. The CDR3 DNA reads TGTGCCAGCAGTTATCTAGACAATGAGCAGTTCTTC.

The V gene is TRBV19, the J gene TRBJ2-2; no firm D call. V was clipped by 3 bases and J by 5 bases, with 13 bases between them. This CDR3 has 15 amino acids. Germline V lookup: CDR1 LNHDA, CDR2 SQIVND (reference sequence). In DNA form, the CDR3 reads TGTGCCAGTAGTATGGCGGCAGCTCTGACCGGGGAGCTGTTTTTT. Protein sequence: CASSMAAALTGELFF.

The rearrangement joins TRBV7-8 to TRBJ2-3, with TRBD2 matching over 12 bases. CDR1 is SGHVS, CDR2 FQNEAQ, per germline. CDR3 length: 16 amino acids. Trimming at V came to 4 bases and at J to 3 bases, leaving 5 bases not matched to a gene. The CDR3 sequence is CASSYRLAGVTDTQYF. The CDR3 DNA follows: TGTGCCAGCAGCTACCGACTAGCGGGAGTGACAGATACGCAGTATTTT.

The chain is built from TRBV7-6 and TRBJ1-1, with D perhaps matching TRBD1 (5 bases). The CDR3 has 14 amino acids. Germline V gene data show CDR1 as SGHVS and CDR2 as FNYEAQ. V lost 5 bases to trimming and J lost 0 bases, with 10 bases between them. The CDR3 spells CASSPGGLNTEAFF. The CDR3 DNA is TGTGCCAGCAGCCCGGGGGGTTTGAACACTGAAGCTTTCTTT.

The chain couples TRBV7-9 to TRBJ2-2; D remains ambiguous. The V end was cut by 3 bases, the J end by 6 bases, with 14 bases between. The CDR3 runs to 15 residues. Germline loops: CDR1 SEHNR, CDR2 FQNEAQ (reference sequence). In DNA form, the CDR3 reads TGTGCCAGCAGCTTTGGGTATTTGACTCCCGGGGAGCTGTTTTTT. This codes for CASSFGYLTPGELFF.

The chain employs TRBV7-2 and TRBJ2-1, with 10 bases matching TRBD2. V dropped 2 bases and J dropped 10; count of bases not matched to a gene: 2. This CDR3 has 13 residues. CDR1 and CDR2 from the germline V gene are SGHTA and FQGNSA. The CDR3 spells CASSLMTSGEQFF. The CDR3 DNA follows: TGTGCCAGCAGCTTAATGACTAGCGGGGAGCAGTTCTTC.